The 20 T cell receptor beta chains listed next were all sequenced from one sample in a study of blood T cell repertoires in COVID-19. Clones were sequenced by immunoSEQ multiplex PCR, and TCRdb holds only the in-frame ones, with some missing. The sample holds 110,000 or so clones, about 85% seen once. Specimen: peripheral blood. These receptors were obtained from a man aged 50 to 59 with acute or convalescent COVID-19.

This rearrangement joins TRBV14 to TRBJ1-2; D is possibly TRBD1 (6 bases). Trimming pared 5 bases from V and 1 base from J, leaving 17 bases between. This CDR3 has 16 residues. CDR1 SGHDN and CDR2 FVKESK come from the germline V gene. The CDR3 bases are TGTGCCAGCAGCTTCGGGACAACATATCTTAACTATGGCTACACCTTC. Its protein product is CASSFGTTYLNYGYTF.

CDR3 protein: CSADRGNTGELFF. CDR3 DNA: TGCAGCGCCGACAGGGGAAATACCGGGGAGCTGTTTTTT. The chain recombines TRBV29-1 with TRBJ2-2, with 8 bases aligning to TRBD1. The CDR3 loop spans 13 amino acids. The ends lost 7 bases at V and 5 bases at J; junction bases unmatched: 6. In germline, CDR1 is SQVTM, CDR2 ANQGSEA.

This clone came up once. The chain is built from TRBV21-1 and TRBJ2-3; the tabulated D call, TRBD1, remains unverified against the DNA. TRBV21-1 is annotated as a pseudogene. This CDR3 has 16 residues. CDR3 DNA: TGTGCCAGCAGCGGACAGGGGCCCGGGAGCACAGATACGCAGTATTTT. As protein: CASSGQGPGSTDTQYF.

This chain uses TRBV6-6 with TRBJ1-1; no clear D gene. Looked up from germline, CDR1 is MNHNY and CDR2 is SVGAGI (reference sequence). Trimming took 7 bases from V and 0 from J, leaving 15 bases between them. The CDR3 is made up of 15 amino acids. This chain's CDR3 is CASKPDNSMNTEAFF. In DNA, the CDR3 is TGTGCCAGCAAGCCAGACAACAGCATGAACACTGAAGCTTTCTTT.

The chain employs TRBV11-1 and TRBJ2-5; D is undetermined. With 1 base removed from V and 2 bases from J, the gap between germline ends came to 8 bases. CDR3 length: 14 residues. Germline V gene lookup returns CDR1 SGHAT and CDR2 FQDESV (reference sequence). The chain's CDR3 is CASSLGHNQETQYF. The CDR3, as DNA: TGTGCCAGCAGCTTAGGGCATAATCAAGAGACCCAGTACTTC.

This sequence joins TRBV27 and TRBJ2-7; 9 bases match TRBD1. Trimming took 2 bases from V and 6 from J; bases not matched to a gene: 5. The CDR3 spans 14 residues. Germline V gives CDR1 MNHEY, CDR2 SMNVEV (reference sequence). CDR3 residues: CASSLEQGAAEQYF. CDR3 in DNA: TGTGCCAGCAGTTTAGAACAGGGGGCGGCCGAGCAGTACTTC.

The CDR3 coding sequence is TGCAGCGTTGAAGGCCGGCGGGGGGCAGATACGCAGTATTTT. It codes for CSVEGRRGADTQYF. V gene TRBV29-1 combines with J gene TRBJ2-3, with 8 bases matching TRBD2. The V gene end was trimmed by 1 base and the J gene end by 4 bases; junction bases not matched to a gene: 4. This CDR3 is 14 amino acids long. CDR1 is SQVTM and CDR2 is ANQGSEA in the germline V gene.

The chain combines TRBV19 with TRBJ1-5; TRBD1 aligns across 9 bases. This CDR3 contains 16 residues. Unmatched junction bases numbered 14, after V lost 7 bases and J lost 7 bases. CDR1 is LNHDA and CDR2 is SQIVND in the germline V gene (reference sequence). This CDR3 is CASIDNVGQGYQPQHF. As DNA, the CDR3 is TGTGCCAGTATTGATAATGTGGGACAGGGCTACCAGCCCCAGCATTTT.

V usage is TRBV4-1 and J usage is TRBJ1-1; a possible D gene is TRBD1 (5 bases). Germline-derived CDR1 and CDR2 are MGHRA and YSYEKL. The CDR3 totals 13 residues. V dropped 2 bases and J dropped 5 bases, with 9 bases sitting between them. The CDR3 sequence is CASSQSTGTEAFF. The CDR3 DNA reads TGCGCCAGCAGCCAATCAACAGGAACTGAAGCTTTCTTT.

CDR3 coding DNA: TGTGCCAGTAGCGACCGACAGCAGAGCCCCAATCAGCCCCAGCATTTT. Amino acids: CASSDRQQSPNQPQHF. The gene calls are TRBV19 and TRBJ1-5, with TRBD1 as a possible D gene (5 bases). Trimming pared 6 bases from V and 3 bases from J, leaving 18 bases between. Germline CDR1 and CDR2: LNHDA and SQIVND (reference sequence). The CDR3 consists of 16 residues.

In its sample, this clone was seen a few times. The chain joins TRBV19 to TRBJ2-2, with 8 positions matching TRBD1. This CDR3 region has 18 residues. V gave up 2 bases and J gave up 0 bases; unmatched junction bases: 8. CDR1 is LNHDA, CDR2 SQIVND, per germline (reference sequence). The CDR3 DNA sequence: TGTGCCAGTAGTATACCCCGTGGACAGGGCTCGAACACCGGGGAGCTGTTTTTT. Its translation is CASSIPRGQGSNTGELFF. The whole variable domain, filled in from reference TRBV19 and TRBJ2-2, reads DGGITQSPKYLFRKEGQNVTLSCEQNLNHDAMYWYRQDPGQGLRLIYYSQIVNDFQKGDIAEGYSVSREKKESFPLTVTSAQKNPTAFYLCASSIPRGQGSNTGELFFGEGSRLTVL.

CDR3 protein: CASSVPVSGGGNTDTQYF. The CDR3 nucleotides are TGTGCCAGCAGCGTCCCTGTTAGCGGGGGGGGCAACACAGATACGCAGTATTTT. The gene calls are TRBV9 and TRBJ2-3, with 11 positions matching TRBD2. CDR3 length: 18 amino acids. CDR1 SGDLS and CDR2 YYNGEE come from the germline V gene. V trimming: 2 bases; J trimming: 2 bases; junction bases outside the gene matches: 10. The full variable domain, with the rest looked up from reference TRBV9 and TRBJ2-3, is DSGVTQTPKHLITATGQRVTLRCSPRSGDLSVYWYQQSLDQGLQFLIQYYNGEERAKGNILERFSAQQFPDLHSELNLSSLELGDSALYFCASSVPVSGGGNTDTQYFGPGTRLTVL.

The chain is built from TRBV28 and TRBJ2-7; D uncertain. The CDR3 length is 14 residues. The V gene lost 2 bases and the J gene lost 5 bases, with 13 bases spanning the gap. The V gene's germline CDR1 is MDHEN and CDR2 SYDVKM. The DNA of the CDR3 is TGTGCCAGCAGTTTACGCCAGCCCGAGGACGAGCAGTACTTC. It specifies CASSLRQPEDEQYF. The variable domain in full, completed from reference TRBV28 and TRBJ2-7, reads DVKVTQSSRYLVKRTGEKVFLECVQDMDHENMFWYRQDPGLGLRLIYFSYDVKMKEKGDIPEGYSVSREKKERFSLILESASTNQTSMYLCASSLRQPEDEQYFGPGTRLTVT.

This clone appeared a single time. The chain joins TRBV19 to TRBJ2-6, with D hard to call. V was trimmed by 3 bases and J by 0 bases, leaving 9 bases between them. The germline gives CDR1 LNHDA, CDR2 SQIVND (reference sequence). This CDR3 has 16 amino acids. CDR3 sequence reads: CASSIHTSSGANVLTF. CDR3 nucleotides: TGTGCCAGTAGTATTCACACCAGCTCTGGGGCCAACGTCCTGACTTTC.

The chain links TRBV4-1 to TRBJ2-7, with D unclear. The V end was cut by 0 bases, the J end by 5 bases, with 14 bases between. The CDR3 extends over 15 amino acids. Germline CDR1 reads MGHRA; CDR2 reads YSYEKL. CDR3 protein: CASSQDGQVRNEQYF. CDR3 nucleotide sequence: TGCGCCAGCAGCCAAGATGGTCAGGTTCGGAACGAGCAGTACTTC.

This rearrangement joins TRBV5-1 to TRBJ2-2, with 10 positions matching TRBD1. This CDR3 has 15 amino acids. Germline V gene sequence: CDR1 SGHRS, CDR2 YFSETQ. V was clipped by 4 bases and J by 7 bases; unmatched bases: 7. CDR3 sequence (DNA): TGCGCCAGCAGCCCTAGGGACAGGGGCCACGGGGAGCTGTTTTTT. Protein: CASSPRDRGHGELFF.

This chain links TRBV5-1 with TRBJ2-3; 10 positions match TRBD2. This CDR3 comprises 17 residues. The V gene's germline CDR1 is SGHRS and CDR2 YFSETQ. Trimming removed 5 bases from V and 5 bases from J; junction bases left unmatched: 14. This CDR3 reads CASSPRSAGGLGDTQYF. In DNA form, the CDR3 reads TGCGCCAGCAGTCCCCGGTCAGCGGGGGGGCTGGGAGATACGCAGTATTTT.

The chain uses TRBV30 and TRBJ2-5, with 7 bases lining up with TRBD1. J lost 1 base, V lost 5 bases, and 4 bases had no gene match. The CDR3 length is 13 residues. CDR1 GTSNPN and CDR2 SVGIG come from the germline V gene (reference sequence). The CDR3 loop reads CAWGRDSQETQYF. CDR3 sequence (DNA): TGTGCCTGGGGCCGGGACAGCCAAGAGACCCAGTACTTC. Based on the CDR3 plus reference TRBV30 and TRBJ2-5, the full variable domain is SQTIHQWPATLVQPVGSPLSLECTVEGTSNPNLYWYRQAAGRGLQLLFYSVGIGQISSEVPQNLSASRPQDRQFILSSKKLLLSDSGFYLCAWGRDSQETQYFGPGTRLLVL.

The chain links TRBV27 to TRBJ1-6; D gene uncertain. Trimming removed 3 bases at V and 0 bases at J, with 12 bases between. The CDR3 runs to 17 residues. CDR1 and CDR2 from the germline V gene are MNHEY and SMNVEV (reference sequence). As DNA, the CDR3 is TGTGCCAGCAGTTTGGTGCGGAGAAGCTCCTATAATTCACCCCTCCACTTT. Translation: CASSLVRRSSYNSPLHF.

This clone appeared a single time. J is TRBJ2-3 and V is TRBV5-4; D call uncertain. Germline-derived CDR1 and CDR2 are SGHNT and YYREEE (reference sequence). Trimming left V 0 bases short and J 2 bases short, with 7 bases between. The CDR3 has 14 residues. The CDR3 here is CASSLAGFTDTQYF. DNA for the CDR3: TGTGCCAGCAGCTTGGCCGGGTTCACAGATACGCAGTATTTT.